Following are 26 T cell receptor beta chains from one sample sequenced in a study of CD8 T cells in Susac syndrome (dated by TCRdb to the late 2010s). The method behind the library was the immunoSEQ multiplex PCR assay. RNA was extracted with the RNeasy kit and roughly 0.45 to 1 ug was reverse transcribed using random hexamers. TCRdb applied fastp at Q25 and MiXCR to the public reads, then kept only in-frame beta chains. Each CDR3 protein gets just one entry, which takes the most common genes and DNA from the rows behind it. For this sample there are about 300,000 distinct CDR3 sequences; 89% appear just once. The ten largest account for approximately 0.18% of the sample. The sample comprised CD8+ T cells from PBMCs. These receptors came from a human donor with multiple sclerosis.

CDR3 sequence reads: CASSQSFGAGGELFF. The DNA of the CDR3 is TGTGCCAGCAGCCAAAGCTTCGGGGCAGGCGGGGAGCTGTTTTTT. This chain joins TRBV4-2 and TRBJ2-2; possibly TRBD1 or TRBD2 for D (5 bases each). Germline-derived CDR1 and CDR2 are LGHNA and YNFKEQ. This CDR3 is built from 15 residues. V was clipped by 2 bases and J by 7 bases, with 14 bases between them.

This chain joins TRBV28 and TRBJ2-5, with a tentative D call TRBD2 (5 bases). This CDR3 contains 14 residues. V was clipped by 1 base and J by 2 bases, with 8 bases between them. Germline V gene sequence: CDR1 MDHEN, CDR2 SYDVKM. The CDR3 loop is CASSLFGLQETQYF. DNA for the CDR3: TGTGCCAGCAGTTTATTTGGACTTCAAGAGACCCAGTACTTC. The variable domain in full, with the rest retrieved from reference TRBV28 and TRBJ2-5, is DVKVTQSSRYLVKRTGEKVFLECVQDMDHENMFWYRQDPGLGLRLIYFSYDVKMKEKGDIPEGYSVSREKKERFSLILESASTNQTSMYLCASSLFGLQETQYFGPGTRLLVL.

To note about this clonotype: At one end the junction does not follow the germline gene, possibly because of a read error. CDR3: CASCFWGLGDGANVLTF. The CDR3 bases are TGTGCCAGCTGCTTCTGGGGGCTAGGGGATGGGGCCAACGTCCTGACTTTC. The J gene is TRBJ2-6, the V gene TRBV7-6; the D gene is possibly TRBD1 (6 bases). CDR3 length: 17 residues. CDR1 is SGHVS and CDR2 is FNYEAQ in the germline V gene.

This clonotype has only a few counts. The genes are TRBV6-1 and TRBJ2-3, with 7 bases lining up with TRBD2. There are 17 residues in the CDR3. The J segment lost 4 bases and the V segment lost 6 bases, leaving 16 bases of the junction unmatched. In germline, CDR1 is MNHNS, CDR2 SASEGT. The CDR3 DNA sequence: TGTGCCAGCAGGTCACCCTTTGGAGCGGGGCTTGCAGATACGCAGTATTTT. This translates into CASRSPFGAGLADTQYF.

J is TRBJ1-4 and V is TRBV28; no firm D call. V dropped 3 bases and J dropped 1 base, with 12 bases sitting between them. Germline V CDR1 and CDR2: MDHEN, SYDVKM. CDR3 length: 16 residues. CDR3 amino acids: CASSLAAGLTNEKLFF. The CDR3 DNA is TGTGCCAGCAGTTTGGCCGCGGGATTAACTAATGAAAAACTGTTTTTT.

The table lists this clonotype with a count of one. The gene calls are TRBV14 and TRBJ2-1, with TRBD2 matching over 12 bases. CDR1 SGHDN and CDR2 FVKESK come from the germline V gene. This CDR3 comprises 15 residues. V was clipped by 2 bases and J by 6 bases; unmatched bases: 2. Here the CDR3 DNA reads TGTGCCAGCAGCCAACTAGCGGGAGGGCTCAATGAGCAGTTCTTC. This sequence encodes CASSQLAGGLNEQFF.

The rearrangement joins TRBV25-1 to TRBJ2-3; 11 nucleotides align to TRBD2. This CDR3 region has 16 residues. V was clipped by 4 bases and J by 4 bases; unmatched bases: 7. Germline assignment: CDR1 MGHDK and CDR2 SYGVNS. The CDR3 nucleotides read TGTGCCAGCAGTGCGAATAGCGGGAGGGCCGCAGATACGCAGTATTTT. Protein: CASSANSGRAADTQYF. Complete variable domain (other parts from reference TRBV25-1 and TRBJ2-3): EADIYQTPRYLVIGTGKKITLECSQTMGHDKMYWYQQDPGMELHLIHYSYGVNSTEKGDLSSESTVSRIRTEHFPLTLESARPSHTSQYLCASSANSGRAADTQYFGPGTRLTVL.

The chain joins TRBV4-2 to TRBJ2-7; TRBD1 matches at 10 bases. This CDR3 has 16 residues. The junction had 7 bases not matched to a gene; V was cut back by 0 bases and J by 5 bases. CDR1 and CDR2 (germline): LGHNA, YNFKEQ. This CDR3 reads CASSQDFGTGVHEQYF. The CDR3 DNA follows: TGTGCCAGCAGCCAAGATTTCGGGACAGGGGTACACGAGCAGTACTTC.

V is TRBV13 and J is TRBJ1-6; D ambiguous. Trimming took off 4 bases at V and 8 bases at J, with 15 bases between the two ends. Germline values: CDR1 PRHDT, CDR2 FYEKMQ (reference sequence). The CDR3 totals 15 residues. The CDR3: CASSYSLVTDSPLHF. CDR3 DNA: TGTGCCAGCAGCTATTCCTTAGTGACGGATTCACCCCTCCACTTT.

The gene calls are TRBV28 and TRBJ2-5; D unclear. The V gene lost 3 bases and the J gene lost 5 bases, with 7 bases spanning the gap. The CDR3 runs to 12 residues. Germline CDR1 MDHEN, CDR2 SYDVKM. The CDR3 sequence is CASSLNLETQYF. The CDR3 DNA reads TGTGCCAGCAGTTTGAATCTGGAGACCCAGTACTTC.

This clonotype was recorded only once. V is TRBV6-2 or TRBV6-3 and J is TRBJ1-6; D gene ambiguous. Trimming removed 4 bases at V and 11 bases at J, with 12 bases between. The germline V gene encodes CDR1 MNHEY and CDR2 SVGEGT. The CDR3 totals 13 residues. The CDR3 DNA reads as TGTGCCAGCAGTTCCGCCGGCTATGCACCCCTCCACTTT. This translates into CASSSAGYAPLHF.

This chain uses TRBV30 with TRBJ1-5; no clear D. V shed 0 bases and J shed 0 bases, with 12 bases lying between them. The CDR3 sequence is 16 residues long. The germline V gene encodes CDR1 GTSNPN and CDR2 SVGIG (reference sequence). CDR3 region: CAWSVGRVDSNQPQHF. In DNA form, the CDR3 reads TGTGCCTGGAGTGTAGGAAGGGTTGATAGCAATCAGCCCCAGCATTTT.

The chain couples TRBV7-9 to TRBJ2-7; 10 bases line up with TRBD2. The V gene end was trimmed by 3 bases and the J gene end by 4 bases; junction bases not matched to a gene: 3. Germline CDR1 and CDR2: SEHNR and FQNEAQ (reference sequence). This CDR3 spans 14 amino acids. CDR3 sequence reads: CASSFGTSEYEQYF. CDR3 DNA sequence: TGTGCCAGCAGCTTTGGGACTAGCGAGTACGAGCAGTACTTC.

The chain couples TRBV2 to TRBJ2-3; a possible D gene is TRBD1 (6 bases). The V gene's germline CDR1 is SNHLY and CDR2 FYNNEI. The ends were cut back, 5 bases at V and 3 bases at J, with 15 bases in the middle. This CDR3 is 15 amino acids long. CDR3 in DNA: TGTGCCAGCAGTTCGGACAGATCAGTTACAGATACGCAGTATTTT. This translates into CASSSDRSVTDTQYF.

The chain joins TRBV19 to TRBJ1-4; possibly TRBD1 for D (5 bases). This CDR3 has 15 amino acids. CDR1 and CDR2 from the germline V gene are LNHDA and SQIVND (reference sequence). V was trimmed by 7 bases and J by 0 bases, leaving 12 bases between them. The CDR3 DNA is TGTGCCAGTAAAGAGGACACTTCAACTAATGAAAAACTGTTTTTT. It is translated as CASKEDTSTNEKLFF.

The J gene is TRBJ2-5, the V gene TRBV7-8; 12 positions agree with TRBD2. The CDR3 is 17 residues long. V lost 0 bases to trimming and J lost 4 bases; unmatched junction nucleotides: 6. Looked up from germline, CDR1 is SGHVS and CDR2 is FQNEAQ. CDR3 region: CASSLAVGLAGRETQYF. In nucleotides, the CDR3 is TGTGCCAGCAGCTTAGCAGTAGGACTAGCGGGGAGAGAGACCCAGTACTTC.

In this sample, this clonotype turned up once. The chain carries TRBV7-3 and TRBJ2-1; D may be TRBD2 (5 bases). V lost 3 bases to trimming and J lost 10 bases, with 13 bases between them. Germline assignment: CDR1 SGHTA and CDR2 FQGTGA. The CDR3 consists of 13 residues. The CDR3 nucleotides read TGTGCCAGCAGCTTCCCGGGGATGGGGGAGCAGTTCTTC. It specifies CASSFPGMGEQFF.

V gene TRBV4-3 combines with J gene TRBJ1-2; D is uncertain. The CDR3 is made up of 15 amino acids. Germline values: CDR1 LGHNA, CDR2 YSLEER. Trimming removed 0 bases from V and 2 bases from J, with 10 bases in between. The CDR3 nucleotides are TGCGCCAGCAGCCAAGATAATGCGGTAAACTATGGCTACACCTTC. Encoded protein: CASSQDNAVNYGYTF.

This rearrangement joins TRBV20-1 to TRBJ1-1; 8 nucleotides line up with TRBD1. The CDR3 runs 13 residues. V lost 4 bases and J lost 6; bases outside the gene matches: 7. CDR1 is DFQATT and CDR2 is SNEGSKA in the germline V gene (reference sequence). The CDR3 loop is CSAIRTGLSEAFF. The DNA of the CDR3 is TGCAGTGCTATCCGGACAGGGCTTTCTGAAGCTTTCTTT.

The CDR3 bases are TGTGCCAGCAGTAGACAGGGTGCGAACACTGAAGCTTTCTTT. It specifies CASSRQGANTEAFF. J is TRBJ1-1 and V is TRBV6-6; TRBD1 agrees at 7 bases. The germline CDR1 and CDR2 sequences are MNHNY and SVGAGI (reference sequence). The V and J ends lost 5 bases and 1 base, in that order; junction bases with no gene match: 4. There are 14 residues in the CDR3.

This clonotype has a single count. The chain links TRBV4-2 to TRBJ2-7; D perhaps matches TRBD1 (5 bases). V shed 2 bases and J shed 3 bases, with 14 bases lying between them. The CDR3 sequence is 15 residues long. Germline V CDR1 and CDR2: LGHNA, YNFKEQ. The CDR3 loop is CASSQSGAENYEQYF. The CDR3 DNA is TGTGCCAGCAGCCAAAGTGGGGCAGAGAACTACGAGCAGTACTTC.

The chain is built from TRBV11-2 and TRBJ1-6, with D unresolved. V lost 4 bases and J 4 bases, leaving 8 bases between the germline ends. The length of the CDR3 is 14 residues. Germline values: CDR1 SGHAT, CDR2 FQNNGV. CDR3 loop: CASSSDLYNSPLHF. The CDR3 DNA follows: TGTGCCAGCAGCTCGGACCTTTATAATTCACCCCTCCACTTT. Filled out from reference TRBV11-2 and TRBJ1-6, the complete variable domain reads EAGVAQSPRYKIIEKRQSVAFWCNPISGHATLYWYQQILGQGPKLLIQFQNNGVVDDSQLPKDRFSAERLKGVDSTLKIQPAKLEDSAVYLCASSSDLYNSPLHFGNGTRLTVT.

J is TRBJ2-4 and V is TRBV2; unclear D gene. Trimming left V 6 bases short and J 9 bases short, with 21 bases between. In germline, CDR1 is SNHLY, CDR2 FYNNEI. The CDR3 sequence is 15 residues long. The CDR3 sequence is CASSPGGPLPGIQYF. The CDR3 DNA follows: TGTGCCAGCAGCCCCGGCGGTCCCCTCCCCGGCATTCAGTACTTC.

The chain is built from TRBV28 and TRBJ1-2; 7 nucleotides match TRBD1. Germline values: CDR1 MDHEN, CDR2 SYDVKM. This CDR3 has 12 amino acids. Trimming took 5 bases from V and 7 from J; bases not matched to a gene: 4. The CDR3 DNA follows: TGTGCCAGCAGTGACCAGGGGGGTGGCTACACCTTC. Translating gives CASSDQGGGYTF.

This chain links TRBV5-1 with TRBJ2-1; TRBD1 matches 7 bases. Unmatched junction bases numbered 11, after V lost 4 bases and J lost 4 bases. There are 16 residues in the CDR3. CDR1 and CDR2 (germline): SGHRS, YFSETQ. The CDR3: CASSLTVRGHYNEQFF. The CDR3 nucleotides are TGCGCCAGCAGCCTGACAGTGAGGGGGCATTACAATGAGCAGTTCTTC.

This sequence joins TRBV6-6 and TRBJ1-1, with D tentatively TRBD1 (5 bases). Trimming removed 2 bases from V and 4 bases from J, with 11 bases in between. The germline gives CDR1 MNHNY, CDR2 SVGAGI (reference sequence). The CDR3 has 14 amino acids. The DNA of the CDR3 is TGTGCCAGCAGTTACGTGACAGCCGCCACTGAAGCTTTCTTT. Translated: CASSYVTAATEAFF.